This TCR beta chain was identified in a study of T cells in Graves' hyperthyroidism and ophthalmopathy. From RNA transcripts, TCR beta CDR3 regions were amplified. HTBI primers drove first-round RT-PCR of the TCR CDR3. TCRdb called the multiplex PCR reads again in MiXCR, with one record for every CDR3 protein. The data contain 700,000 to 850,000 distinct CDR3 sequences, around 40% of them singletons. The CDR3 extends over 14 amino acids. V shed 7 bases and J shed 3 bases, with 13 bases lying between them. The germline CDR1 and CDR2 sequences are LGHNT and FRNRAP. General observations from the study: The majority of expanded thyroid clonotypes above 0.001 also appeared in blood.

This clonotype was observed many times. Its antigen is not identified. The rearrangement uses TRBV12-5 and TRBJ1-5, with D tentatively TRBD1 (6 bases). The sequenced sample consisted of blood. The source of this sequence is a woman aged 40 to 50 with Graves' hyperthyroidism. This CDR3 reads CASAPTGYNQPQHF. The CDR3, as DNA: TGTGCTAGTGCCCCAACAGGGTACAATCAGCCCCAGCATTTT.